The clone carrying this T cell receptor (beta chain) has just one count. The antigen is unknown. Extracted RNA was reverse transcribed into cDNA, the sequencing template. The method was immunoSEQ multiplex PCR; TCRdb's version includes in-frame clones alone and lacks a portion of them. The sample yields about 150,000 clones, 55% seen once. Sorted populations comprised CD4+ and CD8+ T cells obtained from PBMCs. This specimen comes from a study of CD8+ T cells in alopecia areata. General study findings and limits: Sequences from scalp samples also cover resident alphabeta T cells of normal skin. It was less clear whether patients shared TCRs than it was in mice, possibly because of HLA. Scalp lesions, especially in alopecia totalis/universalis, had higher clonality than normal scalp.

Sequencing was done on a sample of CD4+ T cells sorted from blood. The sequence was obtained from a human donor in good health.

The CDR3, as DNA: TGCGCCAGCAGCTTGGGAAAGACTAGCGTGGACTACGAGCAGTACTTC. Translation: CASSLGKTSVDYEQYF. The chain carries TRBV5-1 and TRBJ2-7; 8 bases line up with TRBD2. The V and J ends lost 0 bases and 3 bases, in that order; junction bases with no gene match: 8. The CDR3 spans 16 residues. In germline, CDR1 is SGHRS, CDR2 YFSETQ.